What follows are 2 T cell receptor beta chains derived from one specimen sequenced in a study of T cell changes during pregnancy in multiple sclerosis. TCRdb's table, derived via immunoSEQ multiplex PCR, lists solely in-frame clones and lacks some. The sample has roughly 30,000 clones; roughly 89% are singletons. Specimen: CD8+ T cells from peripheral blood mononuclear cells, collected in the first trimester of pregnancy. These receptors were collected from a female donor with multiple sclerosis, enrolled in a pregnancy study.

This clone was seen only once. The CDR3 DNA follows: TGTGCCAGTAGTTTACTAGGGGGCGGGGAGCTGTTTTTT. Residues: CASSLLGGGELFF. The genes are TRBV19 and TRBJ2-2; D perhaps matches TRBD1 (6 bases). This CDR3 is built from 13 residues. The V end was cut by 5 bases, the J end by 7 bases, with 11 bases between. Germline assignment: CDR1 LNHDA and CDR2 SQIVND (reference sequence).

This chain uses TRBV9 with TRBJ2-1; a possible D gene is TRBD2 (6 bases). CDR3 length: 16 residues. Trimming shortened V by 2 bases and J by 2 bases, and 14 bases separated the two germline ends. CDR1 is SGDLS, CDR2 YYNGEE, per germline. CDR3 nucleotides: TGTGCCAGCAGCGTCACTGCGGGAAAGACCTACAATGAGCAGTTCTTC. Encoded protein: CASSVTAGKTYNEQFF.